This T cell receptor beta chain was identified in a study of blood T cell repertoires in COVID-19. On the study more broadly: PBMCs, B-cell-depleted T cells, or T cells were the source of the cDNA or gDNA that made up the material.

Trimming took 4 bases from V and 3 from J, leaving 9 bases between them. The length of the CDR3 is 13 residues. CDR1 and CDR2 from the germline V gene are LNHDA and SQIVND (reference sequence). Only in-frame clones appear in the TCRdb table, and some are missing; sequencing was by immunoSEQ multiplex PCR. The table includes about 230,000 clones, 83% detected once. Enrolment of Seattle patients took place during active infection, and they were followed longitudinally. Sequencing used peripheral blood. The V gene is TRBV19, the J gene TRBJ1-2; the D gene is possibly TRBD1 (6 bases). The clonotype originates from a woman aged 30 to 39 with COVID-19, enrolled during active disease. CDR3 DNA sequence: TGTGCCAGTAGTACCGGGACACACTATGGCTACACCTTC. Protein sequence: CASSTGTHYGYTF.